These 10 T cell receptor beta chains were all obtained from the same sample, sequenced in a study of long-term antiretroviral therapy in people with HIV. The assay used was immunoSEQ (version v3.0), run at survey level. TCRdb keeps only in-frame clones here, not all; method: immunoSEQ multiplex PCR. The table shows 36,000 or so clones, with roughly four fifths occurring only once. The sample was unsorted PBMCs, taken 0.6 years after starting antiretroviral therapy. The receptor set was obtained from a man younger than 30 with HIV.

V is TRBV6-5 and J is TRBJ2-6; possible D gene TRBD2, 5 bases. Germline assignment: CDR1 MNHEY and CDR2 SVGAGI. The V and J ends lost 6 bases and 2 bases respectively, with 11 bases between them. CDR3 length: 15 residues. The CDR3 DNA sequence: TGTGCCAGCAGCTCCCACGGGGCTGGGGCCAACGTCCTGACTTTC. Translating gives CASSSHGAGANVLTF.

This clone was found a few times. Relative to the germline gene, one junction end is altered; a read error may explain this. The CDR3, as DNA: TGTGCTAGCAGCTTGGACAGGACGGACGAGCAGTACTTC. It encodes CASSLDRTDEQYF. This chain connects TRBV7-7 to TRBJ2-7, with 7 bases identical to TRBD1. Per germline, CDR1 SSHAT and CDR2 FNYEAQ (reference sequence). The CDR3 is 13 amino acids. Complete variable domain (other parts from reference TRBV7-7 and TRBJ2-7): GAGVSQSPRYKVTKRGQDVTLRCDPISSHATLYWYQQALGQGPEFLTYFNYEAQPDKSGLPSDRFSAERPEGSISTLTIQRTEQRDSAMYRCASSLDRTDEQYFGPGTRLTVT.

This rearrangement joins TRBV5-1 to TRBJ2-3; D not resolved. V lost 0 bases and J lost 2, with 7 bases in between. The germline gives CDR1 SGHRS, CDR2 YFSETQ. This CDR3 region has 14 residues. DNA for the CDR3: TGCGCCAGCAGCTTGGGAGTCCTCACAGATACGCAGTATTTT. Its protein is CASSLGVLTDTQYF.

The V call is TRBV7-3, the J call TRBJ2-7; 13 bases line up with TRBD2. The germline gives CDR1 SGHTA, CDR2 FQGTGA. Unmatched junction bases numbered 4, after V lost 5 bases and J lost 6 bases. There are 14 residues in the CDR3. The CDR3 sequence is CASSPGLAGVEQYF. The CDR3 bases are TGTGCCAGCAGCCCCGGACTAGCGGGAGTCGAGCAGTACTTC.

This chain connects TRBV27 to TRBJ2-7; possible D gene TRBD1, 6 bases. The CDR3 totals 17 residues. V gave up 5 bases and J gave up 2 bases, with 22 bases separating them. Germline loops: CDR1 MNHEY, CDR2 SMNVEV (reference sequence). The CDR3 region is CASSTSTGQFITYEQYF. In nucleotides, the CDR3 is TGTGCCAGCAGTACATCAACCGGACAGTTCATTACCTACGAGCAGTACTTC.

The rearrangement links TRBV27 to TRBJ2-3; D is unresolved. With 2 bases removed from V and 2 bases from J, the gap between germline ends came to 5 bases. This CDR3 is built from 13 residues. Germline-derived CDR1 and CDR2 are MNHEY and SMNVEV (reference sequence). CDR3 sequence (DNA): TGTGCCAGCAGTTTAGGGCTCACAGATACGCAGTATTTT. Amino acids: CASSLGLTDTQYF.

The rearrangement joins TRBV23-1 to TRBJ2-7; perhaps TRBD1 as D (5 bases). TRBV23-1 is recorded as an ORF, its role being uncertain. The CDR3 consists of 13 residues. V lost 7 bases and J lost 5, with 15 bases in between. The CDR3 region is CASTQTRVDEQYF. The CDR3 DNA follows: TGCGCCAGCACGCAAACCAGGGTAGACGAGCAGTACTTC.

CDR3 sequence reads: CASLDRVFYEQYF. Here the CDR3 DNA reads TGTGCCAGCTTGGACAGAGTATTCTACGAGCAGTACTTC. V and J are TRBV27 and TRBJ2-7; D might be TRBD1 (6 bases). In germline, CDR1 is MNHEY, CDR2 SMNVEV (reference sequence). With 8 bases removed from V and 3 bases from J, the gap between germline ends came to 14 bases. The CDR3 is made up of 13 amino acids.

In nucleotides, the CDR3 is TGTGCCAGCAGTTACTCGAAAAGCCACGAGCAGTACTTC. Protein product: CASSYSKSHEQYF. The chain has TRBV6-6 and TRBJ2-7; no reliable D call. V lost 0 bases to trimming and J lost 5 bases, with 8 bases between them. The CDR3 consists of 13 residues. The germline CDR1 and CDR2 sequences are MNHNY and SVGAGI (reference sequence).

The chain carries TRBV5-1 and TRBJ1-2; 8 bases align to TRBD1. The CDR3 extends over 13 amino acids. J lost 7 bases, V lost 3 bases, and 5 bases had no gene match. Germline lookup yields CDR1 SGHRS and CDR2 YFSETQ. As DNA, the CDR3 is TGCGCCAGCAGCTCAACAGGGGGAGGTGGCTACACCTTC. As protein: CASSSTGGGGYTF.